This TCR beta chain came from a study of blood T cell repertoires in COVID-19. Across the study: Sources were T cells, B-cell-depleted T cells, or PBMCs; the material itself was cDNA or gDNA.

There are 15 residues in the CDR3. Losses at the gene ends were 1 base for V and 0 bases for J; bases not matched to a gene: 3. Germline CDR1 LGHDT, CDR2 YNNKEL (reference sequence). In the source study's methods: Amplification of reference gene primers was used by the study to estimate nucleated cell counts. Sequenced by immunoSEQ multiplex PCR; TCRdb stores in-frame clones only, minus some. The V and J calls and clone size were taken over from that table, and D and trimming were inferred from the DNA. Counted here are roughly 120,000 clones, around 68% occurring once; the ten biggest clones make up under 10%.

The V gene is TRBV3-1 (or the pseudogene TRBV3-2), the J gene TRBJ2-7; 7 nucleotides match TRBD2. This TCR came from a woman in her fifties or sixties with acute or convalescent COVID-19. Sequencing was performed on peripheral blood. The CDR3 protein is CASSQGAGDSYEQYF. The CDR3 DNA follows: TGTGCCAGCAGCCAAGGGGCGGGGGACTCCTACGAGCAGTACTTC.